This note documents a single TCR beta chain sequence. Its target is not known. The sample belongs to a study of shared clonotypes between healthy human individuals. Germline CDR1 and CDR2: MDHEN and SYDVKM. With 2 bases clipped from V and 1 base from J, the junction kept 4 bases outside the gene matches. There are 16 residues in the CDR3. The input for sorted-subset replicate PCRs was approximately 200 ng DNA, tens of thousands of T cell genomes. The assay was immunoSEQ multiplex PCR, and TCRdb's table has in-frame clones only and misses some. The sample includes over 950,000 clones, approximately 75% of them seen just once. Study-level points and caveats: In general, naive subsets displayed greater estimated richness than memory subsets did.

Sequencing input: memory CD4+ T cells from PBMCs. Documented subset: CD45RA-negative fraction. The TCR originated in a young man in good health. Some clones in this sample may be carry-over from other donors' samples. This chain links TRBV28 with TRBJ1-5; the match to TRBD1 covers 8 bases. Here the CDR3 DNA reads TGTGCCAGCAGTTTACTCAGGGGGCGGAGCAATCAGCCCCAGCATTTT. This gives the protein CASSLLRGRSNQPQHF.